This TCR beta chain appears in the sequencing data of a study of blood T cell repertoires in COVID-19. Study-level background: Material from acute and convalescent COVID-19 was sourced from the United States, Italy and Spain. Sample material is recorded as cDNA or gDNA derived from T cells, B-cell-depleted T cells, or PBMCs.

The CDR3 sequence is 15 residues long. The germline CDR1 and CDR2 sequences are LNHDA and SQIVND (reference sequence). Trimming cost V 0 bases and J 4 bases; bases outside gene matches: 5. Participants came from about 23 US areas, aged about 18 to 100 years. Method: immunoSEQ multiplex PCR; TCRdb's copy keeps in-frame clones and lacks some. Of fewer than 350,000 clones listed, about 88% are singletons. This clone was found once. This sequence was found in a woman aged 60-75 years in a cohort exposed to, infected with or recovered from COVID-19 (not recorded which). Sequencing was carried out using PBMCs or T cells enriched from blood (not recorded which). This rearrangement joins TRBV19 to TRBJ1-2; TRBD1 matches at 7 bases. The CDR3 bases are TGTGCCAGTAGTATAGAGTCACAGGGGATCTATGGCTACACCTTC. Protein product: CASSIESQGIYGYTF.